What follows are 25 T cell receptor beta chains derived from one specimen sequenced in a study of blood T cell repertoires in COVID-19. Clones were read by immunoSEQ multiplex PCR, and TCRdb kept only the in-frame ones, dropping some. The sample yields 140,000 to 150,000 clones, over 70% seen once. Input material: peripheral blood. These receptors all come from a woman in her forties or fifties with acute or convalescent COVID-19.

This chain uses TRBV20-1 with TRBJ2-7, with 7 bases matching TRBD2. The germline V gene has CDR1 DFQATT and CDR2 SNEGSKA (reference sequence). The length of the CDR3 is 13 residues. The V segment lost 3 bases and the J segment 0 bases; nucleotides outside the gene matches: 2. The CDR3, as DNA: TGCAGTGCTAGTAGACTAGCCTCCTACGAGCAGTACTTC. It specifies CSASRLASYEQYF.

This chain joins TRBV5-1 and TRBJ2-1; 9 bases map to TRBD1. The J segment lost 5 bases and the V segment lost 4 bases, leaving 1 base of the junction unmatched. This CDR3 contains 13 residues. Germline V lookup: CDR1 SGHRS, CDR2 YFSETQ. The CDR3, as DNA: TGCGCCAGCAGCCGACAGGGGGACAATGAGCAGTTCTTC. Protein: CASSRQGDNEQFF.

CDR3 amino acids: CASSQSFGPPGDVQETQYF. Here the CDR3 DNA reads TGCGCCAGCAGTCAATCGTTCGGGCCTCCGGGAGATGTTCAAGAGACCCAGTACTTC. The chain couples TRBV23-1 to TRBJ2-5; possible D gene TRBD2, 6 bases. TRBV23-1 is recorded as an ORF, its role being uncertain. The CDR3 covers 19 residues. Trimming left V 0 bases short and J 2 bases short, with 22 bases between.

This chain connects TRBV7-8 to TRBJ1-1; a possible D gene is TRBD1 (6 bases). Germline CDR1 is SGHVS and CDR2 is FQNEAQ. Trimming stripped 8 bases from V and 1 base from J, with 17 bases between. This CDR3 is built from 15 residues. In DNA form, the CDR3 reads TGTGCCAGCTCCTGGCAGGGGCGATCGAACACTGAAGCTTTCTTT. Translated, it gives CASSWQGRSNTEAFF.

The chain carries TRBV4-1 and TRBJ2-3; TRBD2 agrees at 7 bases. The germline V gene encodes CDR1 MGHRA and CDR2 YSYEKL. The V segment lost 5 bases and the J segment 0 bases; nucleotides outside the gene matches: 5. The CDR3 covers 15 residues. The CDR3 nucleotides are TGCGCCAGCAGCTCCTCGACTAGCAGCACAGATACGCAGTATTTT. Translating gives CASSSSTSSTDTQYF.

The count of this clone is one. This chain connects TRBV28 to TRBJ1-4; D not certain. The germline V gene has CDR1 MDHEN and CDR2 SYDVKM. The CDR3 length is 14 residues. Deletions cut 3 bases from V and 0 bases from J, with 5 bases between. The CDR3 sequence: CASSFSSTNEKLFF. The CDR3 DNA is TGTGCCAGCAGTTTTTCCTCAACTAATGAAAAACTGTTTTTT.

The gene calls are TRBV5-5 and TRBJ2-5, with 9 nucleotides matching TRBD1. CDR1 is SGHKS and CDR2 is YYEKEE in the germline V gene (reference sequence). This CDR3 is built from 14 residues. The junction had 0 bases not matched to a gene; V was cut back by 0 bases and J by 3 bases. CDR3 in amino acids: CASSLGTGEETQYF. The CDR3 bases are TGTGCCAGCAGCTTGGGGACAGGGGAAGAGACCCAGTACTTC.

The chain uses TRBV27 and TRBJ1-4; 12 nucleotides agree with TRBD1. This CDR3 has 16 amino acids. J lost 3 bases, V lost 7 bases, and 6 bases had no gene match. The germline gives CDR1 MNHEY, CDR2 SMNVEV (reference sequence). The CDR3 spells CASKGQGAQANEKLFF. CDR3 nucleotides: TGTGCCAGCAAGGGACAGGGGGCGCAGGCTAATGAAAAACTGTTTTTT. Using reference TRBV27 and TRBJ1-4 for the parts outside the CDR3, the full variable domain is EAQVTQNPRYLITVTGKKLTVTCSQNMNHEYMSWYRQDPGLGLRQIYYSMNVEVTDKGDVPEGYKVSRKEKRNFPLILESPSPNQTSLYFCASKGQGAQANEKLFFGSGTQLSVL.

The chain uses TRBV7-3 and TRBJ1-3, with D unclear. Germline loops: CDR1 SGHTA, CDR2 FQGTGA. CDR3 length: 17 residues. Trimming shortened V by 4 bases and J by 1 base, and 17 bases separated the two germline ends. The DNA of the CDR3 is TGTGCCAGCAGCTCCACCTTACGACATGGTTCTGGAAACACCATATATTTT. It is translated as CASSSTLRHGSGNTIYF. Looking up the rest from reference TRBV7-3 and TRBJ1-3 gives the full variable domain: GAGVSQTPSNKVTEKGKYVELRCDPISGHTALYWYRQSLGQGPEFLIYFQGTGAADDSGLPNDRFFAVRPEGSVSTLKIQRTERGDSAVYLCASSSTLRHGSGNTIYFGEGSWLTVV.

The table lists this clone with a count of one. This chain joins TRBV27 and TRBJ1-1, with D possibly TRBD1 on 6 matching bases. Germline-derived CDR1 and CDR2 are MNHEY and SMNVEV (reference sequence). V lost 2 bases and J lost 0, with 16 bases in between. CDR3 length: 17 residues. The CDR3 DNA follows: TGTGCCAGCAGTTTAGCCGCAGGGGTTACCATGAACACTGAAGCTTTCTTT. Its protein is CASSLAAGVTMNTEAFF.

CDR3 DNA: TGTGCCAGCAGTTACTCTCCTAGCGGGGTGGATGAGCAGTTCTTC. Encoded protein: CASSYSPSGVDEQFF. The chain employs TRBV6-6 and TRBJ2-1; TRBD2 agrees at 9 bases. With V trimmed by 0 bases and J by 8 bases, 5 bases remained unmatched. Germline lookup yields CDR1 MNHNY and CDR2 SVGAGI (reference sequence). This CDR3 contains 15 residues.

The genes are TRBV6-5 and TRBJ2-1; TRBD2 is a possible D gene (6 bases). This CDR3 comprises 15 residues. Germline loops: CDR1 MNHEY, CDR2 SVGAGI. V was cut by 2 bases and J by 6 bases, with 14 bases left in between. The DNA of the CDR3 is TGTGCCAGCAGTTACGGCGGGAACCGGGGCAATGAGCAGTTCTTC. It specifies CASSYGGNRGNEQFF.

The chain combines TRBV20-1 with TRBJ2-5; D is perhaps TRBD1 (5 bases). CDR3 length: 11 amino acids. Per germline, CDR1 DFQATT and CDR2 SNEGSKA (reference sequence). V was cut by 7 bases and J by 1 base, with 7 bases left in between. The CDR3 bases are TGCAGTGTAACAGGCCAAGAGACCCAGTACTTC. It yields the protein CSVTGQETQYF.

The V and J genes are TRBV2 and TRBJ2-7; TRBD2 is a possible D gene (5 bases). V shed 4 bases and J shed 3 bases, with 16 bases lying between them. The CDR3 consists of 15 residues. Germline V lookup: CDR1 SNHLY, CDR2 FYNNEI. The DNA for the CDR3 is TGTGCCAGCAGTGCCTCAGGAGGTGCCCACTACGAGCAGTACTTC. Protein product: CASSASGGAHYEQYF. The full variable domain, its missing parts supplied by reference TRBV2 and TRBJ2-7, is EPEVTQTPSHQVTQMGQEVILRCVPISNHLYFYWYRQILGQKVEFLVSFYNNEISEKSEIFDDQFSVERPDGSNFTLKIRSTKLEDSAMYFCASSASGGAHYEQYFGPGTRLTVT.

This chain joins TRBV7-3 and TRBJ2-7; no firm D call. This CDR3 is 13 amino acids long. Looked up from germline, CDR1 is SGHTA and CDR2 is FQGTGA. The V and J ends lost 4 bases and 2 bases respectively, with 9 bases between them. In nucleotides, the CDR3 is TGTGCCAGCAGCTCCACACAAGCCTACGAGCAGTACTTC. Protein product: CASSSTQAYEQYF.

The rearrangement links TRBV2 to TRBJ2-3; D is undetermined. The CDR3 extends over 14 amino acids. Trimming shortened V by 0 bases and J by 8 bases, and 12 bases separated the two germline ends. In germline, CDR1 is SNHLY, CDR2 FYNNEI. The CDR3 nucleotides are TGTGCCAGCAGTGAAGCGCGAAGTGCTACTACGCAGTATTTT. Its protein is CASSEARSATTQYF.

The V call is TRBV24-1, the J call TRBJ2-5, with TRBD1 as a possible D gene (5 bases). Germline CDR1 KGHDR, CDR2 SFDVKD. The CDR3 has 16 amino acids. The germline V and J ends were trimmed by 4 bases and 5 bases, with 19 bases remaining between them. The CDR3 DNA sequence: TGTGCCACCAGTGAGTCTTCGGACAACCCTTCGGAGACCCAGTACTTC. It specifies CATSESSDNPSETQYF.

The chain links TRBV28 to TRBJ2-5; 9 bases line up with TRBD1. This CDR3 spans 12 amino acids. V shed 11 bases, J shed 4 bases, and the junction held 5 bases outside the gene matches. The germline CDR1 and CDR2 sequences are MDHEN and SYDVKM. The CDR3 DNA reads as TGTGCCGGGGGGACAGGGCGAGAGACCCAGTACTTC. Encoded protein: CAGGTGRETQYF.

This clone was counted once. CDR3 protein: CASSTSIGGYGYTF. The CDR3 nucleotides are TGTGCCAGTAGTACCTCCATAGGGGGCTATGGCTACACCTTC. V is TRBV19 and J is TRBJ1-2; possibly TRBD1 for D (6 bases). Germline V lookup: CDR1 LNHDA, CDR2 SQIVND (reference sequence). This CDR3 has 14 amino acids. V shed 4 bases and J shed 4 bases, with 13 bases lying between them.

The chain recombines TRBV12-3 or TRBV12-4 with TRBJ2-7, with 8 bases identical to TRBD1. V lost 6 bases to trimming and J lost 5 bases; unmatched junction nucleotides: 6. This CDR3 contains 13 residues. The chain's CDR3 is CASSQGAGHEQYF. In nucleotides, the CDR3 is TGTGCCAGCAGCCAGGGGGCGGGCCACGAGCAGTACTTC.

The rearrangement links TRBV7-8 to TRBJ2-7; D gene ambiguous. The CDR3 is made up of 12 amino acids. V lost 5 bases and J 2 bases, leaving 7 bases between the germline ends. Germline V lookup: CDR1 SGHVS, CDR2 FQNEAQ. The CDR3 sequence is CASSTRTYEQYF. CDR3 nucleotide sequence: TGTGCCAGCAGCACACGTACCTACGAGCAGTACTTC.

V gene TRBV19 combines with J gene TRBJ1-1, with 10 bases identical to TRBD1. Trimming took 5 bases from V and 7 from J; bases not matched to a gene: 7. This CDR3 has 14 residues. Germline-derived CDR1 and CDR2 are LNHDA and SQIVND (reference sequence). CDR3 nucleotides: TGTGCCAGTAGTTTCGACAGGGGGCGAGTTGAAGCTTTCTTT. It yields the protein CASSFDRGRVEAFF.

The chain couples TRBV5-1 to TRBJ2-1; 16 bases fit TRBD2. The germline CDR1 and CDR2 sequences are SGHRS and YFSETQ. The CDR3 extends over 17 amino acids. Trimming cost V 4 bases and J 8 bases; bases outside gene matches: 9. The CDR3 coding sequence is TGCGCCAGCAGCCCTGGGACTAGCGGGGGGGCTCTCGATGAGCAGTTCTTC. Translation gives CASSPGTSGGALDEQFF.

This rearrangement joins TRBV19 to TRBJ1-5, with D perhaps TRBD1 (5 bases). Deletions cut 0 bases from V and 4 bases from J, with 10 bases between. Germline CDR1 and CDR2: LNHDA and SQIVND (reference sequence). The CDR3 spans 15 residues. In DNA, the CDR3 is TGTGCCAGTAGTATAGATCCAGGGTGGAATCAGCCCCAGCATTTT. Its protein is CASSIDPGWNQPQHF.

The chain links TRBV9 to TRBJ2-1, with D perhaps matching TRBD1 (6 bases). There are 17 residues in the CDR3. CDR1 and CDR2 (germline): SGDLS, YYNGEE. The V end was cut by 5 bases, the J end by 1 base, with 19 bases between. Here the CDR3 reads CASSPFSPTGSYNEQFF. Written as DNA, the CDR3 is TGTGCCAGCAGTCCCTTCTCCCCTACAGGGTCCTACAATGAGCAGTTCTTC.